This T cell receptor beta chain was sequenced for a study of blood T cell repertoires in COVID-19. Study information: There were acute and convalescent COVID-19 samples, and they came from the United States, Italy and Spain. Nucleic acid was either cDNA or gDNA, and it came from T cells, B-cell-depleted T cells, or PBMCs.

During active infection, Seattle patients enrolled and were then monitored through disease. Authors' processing steps: Estimation of nucleated cell counts relied on the amplification of reference gene primers. This table comes from immunoSEQ multiplex PCR, and its TCRdb copy is limited to in-frame clones, with some not included. V, J and clone size derive from that table, while D and trimming were established from the DNA sequence. Altogether about 92,000 clones are present, roughly 89% being singletons, with the ten largest covering 18%. The source is a woman aged 55-69 years with COVID-19, enrolled during active disease. The sample consisted of peripheral blood.

CDR3 amino acids: CASSRALGEDEQYF. The CDR3 region has the DNA TGTGCCAGCAGTCGCGCCCTTGGGGAGGATGAGCAGTACTTC. V usage is TRBV4-2 and J usage is TRBJ2-7; a weak D match, TRBD2 (6 bases). Germline V gene sequence: CDR1 LGHNA, CDR2 YNFKEQ. Trimming removed 6 bases from V and 7 bases from J, with 19 bases in between. The CDR3 sequence is 14 residues long.